The 29 T cell receptor beta chains in this list originate from one sample, sequenced in a study of technical replicates of blood from a handful of donors. TCRdb's copy holds only in-frame clones and misses some; the assay was immunoSEQ multiplex PCR. This sample has around 85,000 clones, with roughly 94% found just once. Input material: T cells isolated from PBMCs. Source of these receptors: a human donor in good health.

The rearrangement joins TRBV30 to TRBJ2-5, with 12 positions matching TRBD2. The J call may be incorrect, as the DNA end agrees better with TRBJ2-7. CDR1 GTSNPN and CDR2 SVGIG come from the germline V gene (reference sequence). The CDR3 is 14 residues long. CDR3 sequence reads: CAWNRLAGDYEQYF. The CDR3 coding sequence is TGTGCCTGGAATCGACTAGCGGGGGACTACGAGCAGTACTTC.

The J gene is TRBJ1-1, the V gene TRBV6-1; the match to TRBD1 covers 9 bases. Germline V gene sequence: CDR1 MNHNS, CDR2 SASEGT. The length of the CDR3 is 14 residues. J lost 5 bases, V lost 6 bases, and 7 bases had no gene match. CDR3 DNA sequence: TGTGCCAGCAGCCTCGACAGGGGGGAGACTGAAGCTTTCTTT. It specifies CASSLDRGETEAFF.

The chain has TRBV7-3 and TRBJ1-1; possible D gene TRBD1, 5 bases. The germline V gene has CDR1 SGHTA and CDR2 FQGTGA. This CDR3 contains 15 residues. V shed 2 bases and J shed 1 base, with 11 bases lying between them. CDR3 loop: CASSLSDSPNTEAFF. CDR3 DNA sequence: TGTGCCAGCAGCTTATCTGACAGTCCGAACACTGAAGCTTTCTTT.

The V and J genes are TRBV5-1 and TRBJ2-3; tentatively, D is TRBD2 (6 bases). The germline V and J ends were trimmed by 5 bases and 4 bases, with 14 bases remaining between them. CDR3 length: 14 residues. Germline lookup yields CDR1 SGHRS and CDR2 YFSETQ. CDR3 in DNA: TGCGCCAGCAGACTAGTCGGGGGTTCAGATACGCAGTATTTT. It encodes CASRLVGGSDTQYF.

V is TRBV7-2 and J is TRBJ2-3; 7 nucleotides agree with TRBD2. The junction had 5 bases not matched to a gene; V was cut back by 3 bases and J by 2 bases. Looked up from germline, CDR1 is SGHTA and CDR2 is FQGNSA. This CDR3 is built from 15 residues. CDR3 sequence (DNA): TGTGCCAGCAGCTTTTCAGCGGGGAACACAGATACGCAGTATTTT. Its protein product is CASSFSAGNTDTQYF.

This chain links TRBV15 with TRBJ2-6; no clear D. This CDR3 has 15 amino acids. V lost 3 bases and J 2 bases, leaving 8 bases between the germline ends. Germline V gene sequence: CDR1 LNHNV, CDR2 YYDKDF (reference sequence). In DNA, the CDR3 is TGTGCCACCAGCAGCAATCGGGCTGGGGCCAACGTCCTGACTTTC. Protein sequence: CATSSNRAGANVLTF.

This chain uses TRBV7-9 with TRBJ1-5; TRBD1 aligns across 8 bases. Germline CDR1 reads SEHNR; CDR2 reads FQNEAQ (reference sequence). The CDR3 sequence is 14 residues long. V trimming: 5 bases; J trimming: 5 bases; junction bases outside the gene matches: 5. CDR3 nucleotides: TGTGCCAGCAGCCCTGACAGGGGAGATCAGCCCCAGCATTTT. Translated: CASSPDRGDQPQHF.

V usage is TRBV29-1 and J usage is TRBJ2-5, with 7 bases fitting TRBD2. V shed 3 bases, J shed 3 bases, and the junction held 13 bases outside the gene matches. Germline CDR1 SQVTM, CDR2 ANQGSEA. This CDR3 comprises 16 residues. The CDR3 nucleotides read TGCAGCGTTGAGGGGGGGTCCGTCTTGGGGGAAGAGACCCAGTACTTC. Translating it yields CSVEGGSVLGEETQYF.

This chain joins TRBV19 and TRBJ1-4; D call uncertain. The CDR3 loop spans 14 amino acids. V shed 1 base and J shed 2 bases, with 5 bases lying between them. Germline values: CDR1 LNHDA, CDR2 SQIVND (reference sequence). CDR3 DNA: TGTGCCAGTAGTATAGGGGCGACTAATGAAAAACTGTTTTTT. This sequence encodes CASSIGATNEKLFF.

The chain uses TRBV7-6 and TRBJ1-1; D remains ambiguous. Germline CDR1 is SGHVS and CDR2 is FNYEAQ. The CDR3 totals 15 residues. The ends were cut back, 1 base at V and 0 bases at J, with 9 bases in the middle. Written as DNA, the CDR3 is TGTGCCAGCAGCTTAGTCCAGATCATGAACACTGAAGCTTTCTTT. It is translated as CASSLVQIMNTEAFF.

V is TRBV29-1 and J is TRBJ2-4; perhaps TRBD1 as D (5 bases). The CDR3 runs 13 residues. The V end lost 1 base, the J end lost 7 bases, and 11 bases lay between the germline ends. Germline CDR1 and CDR2: SQVTM and ANQGSEA. Written as DNA, the CDR3 is TGCAGCGTTGAAGGCAGGGCATCGAACATTCAGTACTTC. Translation: CSVEGRASNIQYF.

The chain couples TRBV9 to TRBJ2-5, with D possibly being TRBD1 (5 bases). CDR1 SGDLS and CDR2 YYNGEE come from the germline V gene. V dropped 3 bases and J dropped 4 bases, with 10 bases sitting between them. The CDR3 is 13 residues long. CDR3 nucleotides: TGTGCCAGCAGCGAGGGGTTCTCAGAGACCCAGTACTTC. It translates to CASSEGFSETQYF.

The chain couples TRBV9 to TRBJ1-2; no definite D call. Germline CDR1 is SGDLS and CDR2 is YYNGEE. Deletions cut 7 bases from V and 8 bases from J, with 18 bases between. The CDR3 loop spans 13 amino acids. CDR3 residues: CASQDGVGGGYTF. For the CDR3, the DNA is TGTGCCAGCCAGGACGGAGTCGGAGGGGGCTACACCTTC.

The chain links TRBV7-6 to TRBJ1-6; TRBD1 aligns across 9 bases. Germline values: CDR1 SGHVS, CDR2 FNYEAQ. The junction had 1 base not matched to a gene; V was cut back by 1 base and J by 6 bases. This CDR3 region has 15 residues. The CDR3, as DNA: TGTGCCAGCAGCTTAGAGACAGGGGGTAATTCACCCCTCCACTTT. Protein sequence: CASSLETGGNSPLHF.

The CDR3 DNA reads as TGTGCCAGCAGTGATGTCCTAGCCAAAAACATTCAGTACTTC. Its protein product is CASSDVLAKNIQYF. The chain has TRBV2 and TRBJ2-4, with D unclear. CDR3 length: 14 amino acids. V was trimmed by 3 bases and J by 0 bases, leaving 6 bases between them. The V gene's germline CDR1 is SNHLY and CDR2 FYNNEI.

This chain connects TRBV6-1 to TRBJ1-5; D might be TRBD1 (5 bases). The CDR3 consists of 14 residues. Trimming stripped 8 bases from V and 1 base from J, with 12 bases between. CDR1 is MNHNS, CDR2 SASEGT, per germline. CDR3 DNA sequence: TGTGCCAGCCTCCGGGGGGGGAGCAATCAGCCCCAGCATTTT. This encodes CASLRGGSNQPQHF.

The chain employs TRBV10-3 and TRBJ2-2; no clear D gene. The CDR3 runs 14 residues. V lost 2 bases and J 1 base, leaving 5 bases between the germline ends. Germline assignment: CDR1 ENHRY and CDR2 SYGVKD. The CDR3 reads CAISENRNTGELFF. In DNA, the CDR3 is TGTGCCATCAGTGAGAACAGGAACACCGGGGAGCTGTTTTTT.

This clone occurred once. The V gene is TRBV7-6, the J gene TRBJ1-4; perhaps TRBD1 as D (5 bases). Trimming pared 4 bases from V and 5 bases from J, leaving 11 bases between. There are 14 residues in the CDR3. Germline lookup yields CDR1 SGHVS and CDR2 FNYEAQ. The CDR3 nucleotides are TGTGCCAGCAGCTCCACGGGGGGAAATGAAAAACTGTTTTTT. It encodes CASSSTGGNEKLFF.

The chain employs TRBV4-1 and TRBJ2-3, with 9 bases matching TRBD1. V dropped 3 bases and J dropped 3; count of bases not matched to a gene: 4. Germline lookup yields CDR1 MGHRA and CDR2 YSYEKL. The CDR3 contains 15 residues. DNA for the CDR3: TGCGCCAGCAGCCACCGGGACAGGGAAACAGATACGCAGTATTTT. Protein product: CASSHRDRETDTQYF.

The chain combines TRBV6-5 with TRBJ2-7; maybe TRBD1 (7 bases). V lost 1 base, J lost 1 base, and 14 bases lay in between. CDR3 size: 16 residues. CDR1 is MNHEY, CDR2 SVGAGI, per germline. The chain's CDR3 is CASSYFIRGESYEQYF. The CDR3 nucleotides are TGTGCCAGCAGTTACTTTATCAGGGGGGAGTCCTACGAGCAGTACTTC.

The chain joins TRBV15 to TRBJ1-5; tentative D call: TRBD1 (5 bases). The CDR3 contains 15 residues. V was clipped by 1 base and J by 7 bases, with 14 bases between them. Germline V lookup: CDR1 LNHNV, CDR2 YYDKDF (reference sequence). The CDR3 region has the DNA TGTGCCACCAGCAGAGTGGCCACAGGAGGGCAGCCCCAGCATTTT. This sequence encodes CATSRVATGGQPQHF. Full variable domain (outside the CDR3, taken from reference TRBV15 and TRBJ1-5): DAMVIQNPRYQVTQFGKPVTLSCSQTLNHNVMYWYQQKSSQAPKLLFHYYDKDFNNEADTPDNFQSRRPNTSFCFLDIRSPGLGDTAMYLCATSRVATGGQPQHFGDGTRLSIL.

The rearrangement joins TRBV5-1 to TRBJ1-1; tentative D call: TRBD1 (5 bases). The CDR3 has 13 amino acids. Trimming removed 0 bases from V and 5 bases from J, with 8 bases in between. Per the germline V gene, CDR1 is SGHRS and CDR2 is YFSETQ. The CDR3 nucleotides are TGCGCCAGCAGCTTGGCAGGGATAACTGAAGCTTTCTTT. Amino acid sequence: CASSLAGITEAFF.

This sequence joins TRBV12-1 and TRBJ1-4; the table gives TRBD1 as D, unverified against the DNA. TRBV12-1 is described as a pseudogene. This CDR3 contains 16 residues. CDR3 in DNA: TGTGCCAGCAGCTTTGCTACAGGGGTGCCTAATGAAAAACTGTTTTTT. Protein: CASSFATGVPNEKLFF.

This chain joins TRBV28 and TRBJ2-5, with TRBD1 as a possible D gene (5 bases). Between the trimmed V and J ends, which lost 2 bases and 2 bases, there was a span of 12 bases. There are 15 residues in the CDR3. Germline V gene sequence: CDR1 MDHEN, CDR2 SYDVKM. This CDR3 reads CASSLTGTSQETQYF. The DNA for the CDR3 is TGTGCCAGCAGTTTAACAGGCACTTCTCAAGAGACCCAGTACTTC. The variable domain in full, with the rest retrieved from reference TRBV28 and TRBJ2-5, is DVKVTQSSRYLVKRTGEKVFLECVQDMDHENMFWYRQDPGLGLRLIYFSYDVKMKEKGDIPEGYSVSREKKERFSLILESASTNQTSMYLCASSLTGTSQETQYFGPGTRLLVL.

This clone was observed a few times. The chain couples TRBV30 to TRBJ1-1; a possible D gene is TRBD1 (5 bases). Germline lookup yields CDR1 GTSNPN and CDR2 SVGIG (reference sequence). The CDR3 length is 11 residues. The V and J ends lost 8 bases and 4 bases respectively, with 11 bases between them. CDR3 protein: CAGSGPTEAFF. In DNA form, the CDR3 reads TGTGCCGGTTCAGGGCCCACTGAAGCTTTCTTT.

This clone has a single count. The junction departs from germline at one end; a sequencing error may be responsible. The rearrangement links TRBV28 to TRBJ1-5; D remains unclear. Germline loops: CDR1 MDHEN, CDR2 SYDVKM. CDR3 length equals 15 residues. Here the CDR3 reads CASRLALSGNQPQHF. The CDR3 DNA follows: TGTGCCAGCCGTTTAGCACTTTCTGGCAATCAGCCCCAGCATTTT.

The chain links TRBV4-1 to TRBJ1-5; D perhaps matches TRBD1 (5 bases). Germline V gives CDR1 MGHRA, CDR2 YSYEKL. This CDR3 comprises 15 residues. V was trimmed by 5 bases and J by 3 bases, leaving 14 bases between them. DNA for the CDR3: TGCGCCAGCAGCGTTCGGGGGGATATCAATCAGCCCCAGCATTTT. Translation gives CASSVRGDINQPQHF.

This chain joins TRBV6-5 and TRBJ2-1; 9 positions agree with TRBD2. The trim removed 9 bases at V and 0 bases at J, leaving 6 bases unmatched. This CDR3 comprises 15 residues. From germline, CDR1 is MNHEY and CDR2 SVGAGI. CDR3 DNA: TGTGCCAGTTCACTAGCGGGTCTCTCCTACAATGAGCAGTTCTTC. Residues: CASSLAGLSYNEQFF.

The V and J genes are TRBV7-9 and TRBJ2-7, with TRBD2 as a possible D gene (6 bases). Looked up from germline, CDR1 is SEHNR and CDR2 is FQNEAQ (reference sequence). The CDR3 totals 13 residues. Trimming took off 1 base at V and 2 bases at J, with 6 bases between the two ends. The CDR3 DNA reads as TGTGCCAGCAGCTTAGGACTAGCCTACGAGCAGTACTTC. Its translation: CASSLGLAYEQYF.